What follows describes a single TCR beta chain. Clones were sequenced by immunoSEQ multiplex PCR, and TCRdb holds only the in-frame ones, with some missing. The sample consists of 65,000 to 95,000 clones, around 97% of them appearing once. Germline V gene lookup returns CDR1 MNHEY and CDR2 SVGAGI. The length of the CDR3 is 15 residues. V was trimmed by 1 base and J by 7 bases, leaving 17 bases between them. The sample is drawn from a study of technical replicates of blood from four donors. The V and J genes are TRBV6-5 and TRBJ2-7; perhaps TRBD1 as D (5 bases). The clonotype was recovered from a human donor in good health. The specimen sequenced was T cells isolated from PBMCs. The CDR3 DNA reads TGTGCCAGCAGTTACTGGGGCGGCCTCCTAAGGGAGCAGTACTTC. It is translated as CASSYWGGLLREQYF.